These 25 T cell receptor beta chains share one sample of origin, sequenced in a study of cytomegalovirus exposure and HLA in healthy donors. The PCR used 60 Vbeta and 13 Jbeta primers. Profiling relied on immunoSEQ multiplex PCR, and the TCRdb table lists in-frame clones only, not all of them. Of about 160,000 clones listed, 80% are singletons. The sequenced material came from PBMCs. All receptors derive from a woman in her forties or fifties in good health and CMV-seropositive.

J is TRBJ1-4 and V is TRBV5-4, with D perhaps TRBD1 (6 bases). The CDR3 is 16 residues long. V was cut by 4 bases and J by 8 bases, with 21 bases left in between. CDR1 and CDR2 (germline): SGHNT, YYREEE (reference sequence). CDR3 protein: CASSPLNREGGEKLFF. Here the CDR3 DNA reads TGTGCCAGCAGCCCGTTAAACAGGGAGGGAGGAGAAAAACTGTTTTTT.

The chain combines TRBV29-1 with TRBJ1-1; a possible D gene is TRBD1 (6 bases). The germline CDR1 and CDR2 sequences are SQVTM and ANQGSEA. CDR3 length: 15 residues. The V and J ends lost 1 base and 1 base respectively, with 13 bases between them. In DNA form, the CDR3 reads TGCAGCGTTGAAGGGGGGGGGCTCTCGAACACTGAAGCTTTCTTT. Translating gives CSVEGGGLSNTEAFF. The full variable domain, with the rest looked up from reference TRBV29-1 and TRBJ1-1, is SAVISQKPSRDICQRGTSLTIQCQVDSQVTMMFWYRQQPGQSLTLIATANQGSEATYESGFVIDKFPISRPNLTFSTLTVSNMSPEDSSIYLCSVEGGGLSNTEAFFGQGTRLTVV.

A note on this clone: Within the sample, other DNA sequences also encode this same CDR3. The V and J genes are TRBV28 and TRBJ2-3; D unclear. The V gene lost 5 bases and the J gene lost 2 bases, with 5 bases spanning the gap. Germline lookup yields CDR1 MDHEN and CDR2 SYDVKM. CDR3 length: 12 residues. CDR3 nucleotide sequence: TGTGCCAGCAGTCTCTCCACAGATACGCAGTATTTT. Amino acid sequence: CASSLSTDTQYF.

This sequence joins TRBV18 and TRBJ2-5, with TRBD1 matching 9 bases. The CDR3 covers 15 residues. Germline V gene lookup returns CDR1 KGHSH and CDR2 LQKENI. With V trimmed by 5 bases and J by 4 bases, 8 bases remained unmatched. CDR3 in amino acids: CASSVTGGLGETQYF. The CDR3 bases are TGTGCCAGCTCAGTTACAGGGGGCCTAGGAGAGACCCAGTACTTC.

The chain employs TRBV2 and TRBJ2-5; TRBD2 matches at 16 bases. The CDR3 is made up of 17 amino acids. The germline CDR1 and CDR2 sequences are SNHLY and FYNNEI. V trimming: 6 bases; J trimming: 5 bases; junction bases outside the gene matches: 9. The CDR3 is CASSNAGTSGRGETQYF. The CDR3 DNA reads as TGTGCCAGCAGCAACGCCGGGACTAGCGGGAGGGGGGAGACCCAGTACTTC. The whole variable domain, remainder taken from reference TRBV2 and TRBJ2-5, is EPEVTQTPSHQVTQMGQEVILRCVPISNHLYFYWYRQILGQKVEFLVSFYNNEISEKSEIFDDQFSVERPDGSNFTLKIRSTKLEDSAMYFCASSNAGTSGRGETQYFGPGTRLLVL.

This chain links TRBV27 with TRBJ2-3; the match to TRBD2 covers 13 bases. Trimming cost V 5 bases and J 2 bases; bases outside gene matches: 7. Germline V gives CDR1 MNHEY, CDR2 SMNVEV (reference sequence). The CDR3 loop spans 17 amino acids. The CDR3 here is CASSPPGLAGVTDTQYF. CDR3 sequence (DNA): TGTGCCAGCAGTCCCCCCGGACTAGCGGGAGTCACAGATACGCAGTATTTT.

This chain links TRBV9 with TRBJ1-5; unclear D gene. CDR3 size: 14 residues. The germline gives CDR1 SGDLS, CDR2 YYNGEE. V shed 7 bases and J shed 6 bases, with 17 bases lying between them. The CDR3 DNA follows: TGTGCCAGCGGCCGGTCCGGGGTAGGTCAGCCCCAGCATTTT. Protein product: CASGRSGVGQPQHF. Full variable domain (missing parts from reference TRBV9 and TRBJ1-5): DSGVTQTPKHLITATGQRVTLRCSPRSGDLSVYWYQQSLDQGLQFLIQYYNGEERAKGNILERFSAQQFPDLHSELNLSSLELGDSALYFCASGRSGVGQPQHFGDGTRLSIL.

The sample holds one count of this clone. This chain uses TRBV19 with TRBJ2-5, with 12 bases lining up with TRBD1. V was pared by 5 bases and J by 3 bases, with 19 bases of the junction left unmatched. The V gene's germline CDR1 is LNHDA and CDR2 SQIVND (reference sequence). The CDR3 runs 20 residues. The CDR3 sequence is CASSAAPGTGGKKWKETQYF. The CDR3 region has the DNA TGTGCCAGTAGTGCCGCGCCCGGGACAGGGGGCAAAAAGTGGAAAGAGACCCAGTACTTC.

This rearrangement joins TRBV29-1 to TRBJ2-2, with D tentatively TRBD1 (6 bases). Trimming took 4 bases from V and 3 from J, leaving 9 bases between them. The CDR3 spans 13 residues. Germline lookup yields CDR1 SQVTM and CDR2 ANQGSEA. As DNA, the CDR3 is TGCAGCGTTGTACAGGGATACACCGGGGAGCTGTTTTTT. This encodes CSVVQGYTGELFF.

The chain links TRBV11-2 to TRBJ2-1; 10 bases fit TRBD2. This CDR3 comprises 18 residues. Germline V CDR1 and CDR2: SGHAT, FQNNGV. With 1 base clipped from V and 7 bases from J, the junction kept 13 bases outside the gene matches. The CDR3 region has the DNA TGTGCCAGCAGCTTAGTTGAGGGGCTAGCGGGGGATAATAATGAGCAGTTCTTC. This codes for CASSLVEGLAGDNNEQFF.

A few counts support this clone. The chain joins TRBV9 to TRBJ2-2; 12 bases agree with TRBD2. Per the germline V gene, CDR1 is SGDLS and CDR2 is YYNGEE. J gave up 7 bases and V 6 bases, and 4 bases lay outside the gene matches. This CDR3 comprises 14 residues. This CDR3 is CASTLGLAGGELFF. The CDR3 region has the DNA TGTGCCAGCACCCTGGGACTAGCGGGCGGGGAGCTGTTTTTT.

This clone has a handful of counts. This sequence joins TRBV28 and TRBJ2-7, with a weak D call TRBD2 (5 bases). Germline CDR1 and CDR2: MDHEN and SYDVKM. This CDR3 is 13 amino acids long. V was cut by 6 bases and J by 1 base, with 10 bases left in between. The CDR3 coding sequence is TGTGCCAGCAGGATCGGGAATTCCTACGAGCAGTACTTC. Translating it yields CASRIGNSYEQYF.

About this clone: This same CDR3 is encoded by further DNA sequences in the sample. This sequence joins TRBV25-1 and TRBJ1-3, with TRBD1 matching over 8 bases. V lost 3 bases, J lost 3 bases, and 4 bases stayed unmatched. The germline V gene has CDR1 MGHDK and CDR2 SYGVNS. The CDR3 is made up of 15 amino acids. The CDR3, as DNA: TGTGCCAGCAGTGACCAGGGGGCAGGTGGAAACACCATATATTTT. Amino acid sequence: CASSDQGAGGNTIYF.

The rearrangement links TRBV6-1 to TRBJ2-5; the match to TRBD2 covers 13 bases. The CDR3 is made up of 17 amino acids. CDR1 MNHNS and CDR2 SASEGT come from the germline V gene. J gave up 0 bases and V 0 bases, and 1 base lay outside the gene matches. CDR3 region: CASSEATSGGDQETQYF. DNA for the CDR3: TGTGCCAGCAGTGAAGCTACTAGCGGGGGGGACCAAGAGACCCAGTACTTC.

CDR3: CASSQDRASGAYEQYF. CDR3 nucleotides: TGCGCCAGCAGCCAAGATAGGGCTAGCGGGGCCTACGAGCAGTACTTC. The rearrangement uses TRBV4-3 and TRBJ2-7, with 9 bases lining up with TRBD2. Germline V gives CDR1 LGHNA, CDR2 YSLEER. V lost 0 bases and J lost 2; bases outside the gene matches: 5. This CDR3 region has 16 residues.

The chain recombines TRBV6-4 with TRBJ1-5, with 7 bases aligning to TRBD1. This CDR3 contains 16 residues. Trimming at V came to 1 base and at J to 6 bases, leaving 9 bases not matched to a gene. CDR1 and CDR2 (germline): MRHNA, SNTAGT. The CDR3 loop is CASSDLHLRGLQPQHF. CDR3 nucleotides: TGTGCCAGCAGTGACTTGCACTTGAGGGGGCTTCAGCCCCAGCATTTT.

The chain joins TRBV28 to TRBJ1-2; D unresolved. In germline, CDR1 is MDHEN, CDR2 SYDVKM. V was clipped by 2 bases and J by 5 bases, with 6 bases between them. There are 12 residues in the CDR3. The CDR3 is CASSLERYGYTF. The DNA of the CDR3 is TGTGCCAGCAGTTTAGAGCGGTATGGCTACACCTTC.

The V and J genes are TRBV19 and TRBJ2-3; 13 nucleotides align to TRBD2. The CDR3 covers 17 residues. V was pared by 6 bases and J by 1 base, with 7 bases of the junction left unmatched. CDR1 LNHDA and CDR2 SQIVND come from the germline V gene (reference sequence). The CDR3 DNA is TGTGCCAGTAGCCGAGGACTAGCGGGGGTGGGCACAGATACGCAGTATTTT. This translates into CASSRGLAGVGTDTQYF.

The chain carries TRBV5-4 and TRBJ2-5; possibly TRBD2 for D (6 bases). The V end was cut by 4 bases, the J end by 4 bases, with 17 bases between. This CDR3 has 15 amino acids. Germline CDR1 is SGHNT and CDR2 is YYREEE (reference sequence). Here the CDR3 reads CASSVRDFGLETQYF. The CDR3 DNA reads as TGTGCCAGCAGCGTGCGGGATTTTGGGCTAGAGACCCAGTACTTC.

The chain joins TRBV6-1 to TRBJ2-7, with 8 bases identical to TRBD1. The germline gives CDR1 MNHNS, CDR2 SASEGT. The CDR3 has 14 amino acids. V shed 5 bases and J 2 bases; nucleotides not matched to a gene: 5. The CDR3 region has the DNA TGTGCCAGCAGTTCCGCAGGGGGCGCCTACGAGCAGTACTTC. Its protein product is CASSSAGGAYEQYF.

The V gene is TRBV9, the J gene TRBJ2-7; TRBD1 matches 9 bases. The V gene end was trimmed by 0 bases and the J gene end by 2 bases; junction bases not matched to a gene: 6. CDR3 size: 16 residues. CDR1 and CDR2 from the germline V gene are SGDLS and YYNGEE. This CDR3 is CASSVGDGQGPYEQYF. DNA of the CDR3: TGTGCCAGCAGCGTAGGGGACGGACAGGGGCCCTACGAGCAGTACTTC.

This rearrangement joins TRBV2 to TRBJ1-5; no definite D call. CDR3 length: 13 residues. Germline V CDR1 and CDR2: SNHLY, FYNNEI. The V end lost 0 bases, the J end lost 12 bases, and 12 bases lay between the germline ends. DNA for the CDR3: TGTGCCAGCAGTGAAGCGCTTTGGGAGCTCCAGCATTTT. It yields the protein CASSEALWELQHF.

This clone was counted once. The junction and the germline gene differ at one end; a read error may be behind it. The chain carries TRBV5-8 and TRBJ1-1; 8 bases are shared with TRBD1. Germline CDR1 reads SGHTS; CDR2 reads YDEGEE. This CDR3 region has 13 residues. The CDR3 sequence: CASSLARTGNGLF. The CDR3 region has the DNA TGTGCCAGCAGCTTGGCCAGGACAGGGAACGGTCTCTTT.

The chain combines TRBV4-2 with TRBJ1-5; 7 bases match TRBD1. CDR3 length equals 15 residues. The V gene's germline CDR1 is LGHNA and CDR2 YNFKEQ. The J segment lost 1 base and the V segment lost 0 bases, leaving 0 bases of the junction unmatched. The CDR3 sequence is CASSQDRGSNQPQHF. In nucleotides, the CDR3 is TGTGCCAGCAGCCAAGACAGGGGGAGCAATCAGCCCCAGCATTTT.

This sequence joins TRBV19 and TRBJ2-3; 7 bases agree with TRBD2. This CDR3 comprises 16 residues. Looked up from germline, CDR1 is LNHDA and CDR2 is SQIVND (reference sequence). V gave up 4 bases and J gave up 1 base; unmatched junction bases: 8. The CDR3 sequence: CASSSLADPGTDTQYF. The CDR3 DNA reads TGTGCCAGTAGTAGCCTAGCGGATCCTGGCACAGATACGCAGTATTTT.